Listed below are T cell receptor beta chains from one sample, sequenced in a study of blood T cell repertoires in COVID-19. The table came from immunoSEQ multiplex PCR; TCRdb's copy has only in-frame clones and leaves some out. The sample holds approximately 170,000 clones, 80% to 90% seen once. The material sequenced was PBMCs or T cells enriched from blood (not recorded which). Every receptor here comes from a woman between 45 and 65 years old who had recovered from COVID-19. The CDR3 runs from the conserved cysteine through the conserved F or W. The D gene is left open where the match is weak. Clone size is given for some rows only: seen once, a few or many times, or a class if the clone is expanded.

v_call,d_call,clone_size,j_call,cdr3_nt,cdr3_aa
TRBV4-3,TRBD1,-,TRBJ1-1,TGCGCCAGCAGCCAAGGGACAGGAGAGAACACTGAAGCTTTCTTT,CASSQGTGENTEAFF
TRBV5-6,-,-,TRBJ1-5,TGTGCCAGCAGCTTACGATCAGGTTTGAATCAGCCCCAGCATTTT,CASSLRSGLNQPQHF
TRBV18,-,-,TRBJ1-1,TGTGCCAGCTCACCACTCGTGAACACTGAAGCTTTCTTT,CASSPLVNTEAFF
TRBV20-1,-,-,TRBJ1-1,TGCAGTGCTAGTTCGCCGAGGAACACTGAAGCTTTCTTT,CSASSPRNTEAFF
TRBV7-9,TRBD1,few,TRBJ1-4,TGTGCCAGCAGTTTCCTTTGGACAGGGGCAACTAATGAAAAACTGTTTTTT,CASSFLWTGATNEKLFF
TRBV19,-,-,TRBJ1-2,TGTGCCAGTAGTATAGTTCCGGTCCCCGTCTATGGCTACACCTTC,CASSIVPVPVYGYTF
TRBV6-4,-,-,TRBJ2-1,TGTGCCAGCAGTCCTGGTAGCGACTACAATGAGCAGTTCTTC,CASSPGSDYNEQFF
TRBV6-2/TRBV6-3,-,-,TRBJ2-7,TGTGCCAGCAGTTACGGTGGGAGTAGTCGCGGTGGCTACGAGCAGTACTTC,CASSYGGSSRGGYEQYF
TRBV7-2,-,-,TRBJ1-2,TGTGCCAGCAGCTCACAGGGTGGGTTGATCGGCTACACCTTC,CASSSQGGLIGYTF
TRBV19,TRBD2,-,TRBJ2-1,TGTGCCAGTAGTATAATGAGTGGACTAGCGGGGGAGCCAGGATTCTTC,CASSIMSGLAGEPGFF
TRBV9,TRBD2,once,TRBJ2-3,TGTGCCAGCAGCGCCCGGGCGGGAGAGTCGGATACGCAGTATTTT,CASSARAGESDTQYF
TRBV28,-,once,TRBJ1-2,TGTGCCTCCCAATTCTCTGGACAGCTCTATGGCTACACCTTC,CASQFSGQLYGYTF
TRBV5-1,-,once,TRBJ2-7,TGCGCCAGCAGCTTCGAAGGAGTGATGTCCTACGAGCAGTACTTC,CASSFEGVMSYEQYF
TRBV7-3,TRBD1,-,TRBJ2-5,TGTGCCAGCAGCCAGGGACAGGGGACTTCTGAGACCCAGTACTTC,CASSQGQGTSETQYF
TRBV13,-,-,TRBJ1-5,TGTGCCAGCAGCTTAGGTACAGGGCGCAATCAGCCCCAGCATTTT,CASSLGTGRNQPQHF
TRBV5-5,TRBD2,-,TRBJ2-7,TGTGCCAGCAGCGCGAGGACTAGCGGGGGGTACGAGCAGTACTTC,CASSARTSGGYEQYF
TRBV6-5,TRBD2,few,TRBJ2-7,TGTGCCAGCAGCCGGACTAGTTTAAGATTCTACGAGCAGTACTTC,CASSRTSLRFYEQYF
TRBV2,TRBD1,-,TRBJ1-1,TGTGCCAGCAGTCCAGGGGGCGCGGTATCTGAAGCTTTCTTT,CASSPGGAVSEAFF
TRBV7-9,-,-,TRBJ2-3,TGTGCCAGCAGCTTAGTATCCGATACGCAGTATTTT,CASSLVSDTQYF
TRBV6-5,-,-,TRBJ2-1,TGTGCCAGCAGTTCCATCCCGAGGAATGAGCAGTTCTTC,CASSSIPRNEQFF
TRBV5-1,TRBD1,once,TRBJ2-5,TGCGCCAGCAGCTGGGGGCCAGGGGGCGAAGAGACCCAGTACTTC,CASSWGPGGEETQYF
TRBV7-2,TRBD2,-,TRBJ2-3,TGTGCCAGCAGCTTAGTCAGACTAGCGGGAGGATCAGATACGCAGTATTTT,CASSLVRLAGGSDTQYF
TRBV2,-,-,TRBJ2-3,TGTGCCAGCAGTGAATGGGGCGGGGGCACAGATACGCAGTATTTT,CASSEWGGGTDTQYF
TRBV3-1/TRBV3-2,-,once,TRBJ2-7,TGTGCCAGCAGCCAAGGCAGTTCCCACGAGCAGTACTTC,CASSQGSSHEQYF
TRBV18,-,once,TRBJ1-5,TGTGCCAGCTCACCCGGACAGCACAATCAGCCCCAGCATTTT,CASSPGQHNQPQHF
TRBV18,-,-,TRBJ2-5,TGTGCCAGCTCACGAGGGCCCTCGGAGACCCAGTACTTC,CASSRGPSETQYF
TRBV11-2,TRBD1,-,TRBJ1-1,TGTGCCAGCAGCCCCTGGGTGGGGACAGGGGGGACTGAAGCTTTCTTT,CASSPWVGTGGTEAFF
TRBV10-3,TRBD2,few,TRBJ2-2,TGTGCCATCAGTGACGGACTAGCCGACGGGGAGCTGTTTTTT,CAISDGLADGELFF
TRBV9,-,once,TRBJ2-3,TGTGCCAGCAGACGGACTTCGAGCACAGATACGCAGTATTTT,CASRRTSSTDTQYF
TRBV6-5,-,-,TRBJ1-2,TGTGCCAGCAGTTACGTACAGGGAATTAATGGCTACACCTTC,CASSYVQGINGYTF
TRBV7-3,TRBD2,-,TRBJ2-7,TGTGCCAGCAGCTCCCAAGCCCGACTAGCGGGAGTCGACGAGCAGTACTTC,CASSSQARLAGVDEQYF
TRBV14,TRBD2,-,TRBJ2-1,TGTGCCAGCAGCCAAGTAAGCGGGAGGGCCTACAATGAGCAGTTCTTC,CASSQVSGRAYNEQFF
TRBV7-2,-,-,TRBJ2-2,TGTGCCAGCAGCTTAGTGGCGGGCCCGGGGACCGGGGAGCTGTTTTTT,CASSLVAGPGTGELFF
TRBV7-6,-,-,TRBJ2-5,TGTGCCAGCAGCTTAGAATCAGGGGTCCAAGAGACCCAGTACTTC,CASSLESGVQETQYF
TRBV14,-,few,TRBJ1-1,TGTGCCAGCGCTACAGGGAAAACTGAAGCTTTCTTT,CASATGKTEAFF
TRBV4-2,-,-,TRBJ2-2,TGTGCCAGCAGCCGTAGGACTTCACGGAACGGGGGGAACACCGGGGAGCTGTTTTTT,CASSRRTSRNGGNTGELFF
TRBV6-5,-,-,TRBJ1-1,TGTGCCAGCAGTTCCCATCTGAACACTGAAGCTTTCTTT,CASSSHLNTEAFF
TRBV6-5,-,-,TRBJ2-3,TGTGCCAGCAGTTACGAGAACACAGATACGCAGTATTTT,CASSYENTDTQYF
TRBV7-9,-,-,TRBJ1-4,TGTGCCAGCAGCGGCGGGCTGGGGCTGTTTTTT,CASSGGLGLFF